The clone carrying this TCR beta chain was detected many times. Antigen: not known. The data derive from a study of metastatic and nonmetastatic thyroid tumors. Study-wide context: For malignant and benign thyroid patients, tumor or nodule tissue and blood were the sources whose repertoires were compared.

Points from the study as a whole: According to reports, the diversity of TCR beta was significantly higher in malignant thyroid tumors than in benign nodules, and this held in both blood and tumor samples.

Thyroid surgery had not been preceded by any treatment in any patient. MiXCR re-clonotyped the PCR reads for TCRdb. The sample holds more than 20,000 clones, under 15% seen once. Trimming shortened V by 6 bases and J by 0 bases, and 5 bases separated the two germline ends. CDR1 and CDR2 (germline): LNHDA, SQIVND (reference sequence). CDR3 size: 13 residues. The sample taken for sequencing was blood. The J gene is TRBJ2-2, the V gene TRBV19; D is unclear. This TCR came from a female donor with papillary thyroid cancer or a benign thyroid nodule (not recorded which). Some clones in this sample may be carry-over from other donors' samples. The CDR3 nucleotides are TGTGCCAGTAGACAACCGAACACCGGGGAGCTGTTTTTT. This gives the protein CASRQPNTGELFF.